This TCR beta chain originates from a study of immune reconstitution after stem cell transplant in scleroderma. MiXCR, run by TCRdb on the RT-PCR reads, gives a single entry per CDR3 protein. The sample includes roughly 5,000 distinct CDR3 sequences, about 9.2% seen only once; the top ten take around 4.2%. Germline V gene data show CDR1 as SQVTM and CDR2 as ANQGSEA. This CDR3 has 16 residues. V lost 4 bases, J lost 1 base, and 14 bases lay in between. This TCR was sampled from a male donor with systemic sclerosis. This sample was obtained before or after autologous hematopoietic stem cell transplantation (not recorded which). The chain joins TRBV29-1 to TRBJ2-6, with D uncertain. The CDR3 protein is CSVVDDFYSGANVLTF. DNA for the CDR3: TGCAGCGTTGTAGATGATTTTTATTCTGGGGCCAACGTCCTGACTTTC.